Each of the 30 T cell receptor beta chains below was sequenced from the same sample in a study of CD8 T cells in ankylosing spondylitis. TCRdb processed the 5' RACE reads anew with MiXCR; each CDR3 protein has one entry. The repertoire consists of roughly 220,000 distinct CDR3 sequences, with more than 9% occurring once and the leading ten covering 21%. The sample taken for sequencing was blood, either unsorted or a sorted T cell fraction (not recorded which). The receptors here all came from a male donor with ankylosing spondylitis or in good health (not recorded which).

This clonotype was seen at least ten times. The chain uses TRBV5-1 and TRBJ2-5, with TRBD2 identical over 7 bases. The V segment lost 2 bases and the J segment 5 bases; nucleotides outside the gene matches: 3. The CDR3 covers 13 residues. CDR1 and CDR2 (germline): SGHRS, YFSETQ. The chain's CDR3 is CASSFSGPETQYF. CDR3 in DNA: TGCGCCAGCAGCTTTAGCGGGCCCGAGACCCAGTACTTC. Full variable domain (rest looked up from reference TRBV5-1 and TRBJ2-5): KAGVTQTPRYLIKTRGQQVTLSCSPISGHRSVSWYQQTPGQGLQFLFEYFSETQRNKGNFPGRFSGRQFSNSRSEMNVSTLELGDSALYLCASSFSGPETQYFGPGTRLLVL.

The chain is built from TRBV12-3 or TRBV12-4 and TRBJ1-1, with D perhaps TRBD1 (6 bases). The V end lost 1 base, the J end lost 5 bases, and 14 bases lay between the germline ends. The CDR3 extends over 15 amino acids. The CDR3 sequence: CASSLGGQGWTEAFF. The DNA for the CDR3 is TGTGCCAGCAGTTTAGGGGGGCAGGGTTGGACTGAAGCTTTCTTT.

A few counts support this clonotype. The chain couples TRBV7-3 to TRBJ1-2, with D possibly being TRBD1 (6 bases). The CDR3 contains 15 residues. CDR1 is SGHTA and CDR2 is FQGTGA in the germline V gene. Trimming left V 5 bases short and J 3 bases short, with 16 bases between. CDR3 coding DNA: TGTGCCAGCAGCCTTAAGGCGGGGGGCGACTATGGCTACACCTTC. Its translation: CASSLKAGGDYGYTF.

This clonotype was counted many times. This chain uses TRBV5-1 with TRBJ1-2; possibly TRBD1 for D (5 bases). Germline V gene lookup returns CDR1 SGHRS and CDR2 YFSETQ. The CDR3 contains 13 residues. V gave up 2 bases and J gave up 6 bases, with 11 bases separating them. CDR3 sequence reads: CASSLGEADGYTF. CDR3 DNA sequence: TGCGCCAGCAGCTTAGGGGAGGCCGATGGCTACACCTTC.

This clonotype was picked up many times. This rearrangement joins TRBV28 to TRBJ1-2; D not resolved. V was clipped by 1 base and J by 0 bases, with 15 bases between them. Germline assignment: CDR1 MDHEN and CDR2 SYDVKM. The CDR3 is made up of 17 amino acids. The DNA of the CDR3 is TGTGCCAGCAGTTTATTGGGGAGCGGACTCTCTAACTATGGCTACACCTTC. Translated, it gives CASSLLGSGLSNYGYTF.

The chain uses TRBV18 and TRBJ2-2; unclear D gene. The length of the CDR3 is 15 residues. CDR1 KGHSH and CDR2 LQKENI come from the germline V gene. V was clipped by 2 bases and J by 1 base, with 8 bases between them. The DNA for the CDR3 is TGTGCCAGCTCACCAATCGAGAGGAACACCGGGGAGCTGTTTTTT. Its translation is CASSPIERNTGELFF.

In the case of this clonotype: A much more abundant neighbour one base away suggests this may be a read error. The gene calls are TRBV27 and TRBJ1-5; D is perhaps TRBD1 (5 bases). With 6 bases removed from V and 10 bases from J, the gap between germline ends came to 16 bases. Germline CDR1 MNHEY, CDR2 SMNVEV (reference sequence). The CDR3 totals 13 residues. CDR3 region: CASSFRDLHPQHF. Written as DNA, the CDR3 is TGTGCCAGCAGCTTTCGGGACTTACACCCCCAGCATTTT.

This clonotype appeared many times. The rearrangement uses TRBV12-3 or TRBV12-4 and TRBJ2-7; 7 nucleotides line up with TRBD1. The CDR3 is 14 amino acids. The trim removed 7 bases at V and 3 bases at J, leaving 9 bases unmatched. The CDR3: CASTTGNVHYEQYF. CDR3 bases: TGTGCCAGCACGACAGGGAACGTTCACTACGAGCAGTACTTC.

This clonotype was picked up many times. J is TRBJ1-1 and V is TRBV5-1; possible D gene TRBD1, 5 bases. Looked up from germline, CDR1 is SGHRS and CDR2 is YFSETQ. This CDR3 has 14 residues. The V end lost 3 bases, the J end lost 5 bases, and 14 bases lay between the germline ends. This chain's CDR3 is CASSSGDGGTEAFF. Here the CDR3 DNA reads TGCGCCAGCAGCTCGGGGGACGGGGGAACTGAAGCTTTCTTT.

V is TRBV19 and J is TRBJ1-2, with D unresolved. From germline, CDR1 is LNHDA and CDR2 SQIVND (reference sequence). Trimming removed 7 bases from V and 2 bases from J, with 14 bases in between. The CDR3 consists of 14 residues. CDR3 sequence (DNA): TGTGCCAGTACCCACGGCGATCTGAACTATGGCTACACCTTC. Translating it yields CASTHGDLNYGYTF.

Remarks on this clonotype: This may be a read error, as it is one base from a much larger clone. The chain has TRBV28 and TRBJ2-3; TRBD2 matches at 8 bases. Germline V gene sequence: CDR1 MDHEN, CDR2 SYDVKM. This CDR3 contains 13 residues. With V trimmed by 6 bases and J by 2 bases, 1 base remained unmatched. The CDR3 region has the DNA TGTGCCAGCAGCGGGGGGGTCACAGATACGCAGTATTTT. Translation gives CASSGGVTDTQYF.

This clonotype was counted many times. The chain is built from TRBV15 and TRBJ2-7; the D is unclear. V was pared by 0 bases and J by 2 bases, with 8 bases between. In germline, CDR1 is LNHNV, CDR2 YYDKDF (reference sequence). This CDR3 has 14 residues. CDR3 nucleotide sequence: TGTGCCACCAGCAGAGAACAAGTAGCCTACGAGCAGTACTTC. Protein sequence: CATSREQVAYEQYF.

This clonotype came up many times. CDR3 sequence reads: CASSHGDRGNTGELFF. As DNA, the CDR3 is TGTGCCAGCAGCCACGGGGACAGGGGGAACACCGGGGAGCTGTTTTTT. This chain links TRBV4-2 with TRBJ2-2, with 10 positions matching TRBD1. The CDR3 runs 16 residues. Trimming cost V 3 bases and J 1 base; bases outside gene matches: 2. Germline V CDR1 and CDR2: LGHNA, YNFKEQ.

This clonotype has at least ten counts. The CDR3 region has the DNA TGCAGCGTAACCGGGACTAGCGGGGGGGAGACCTACAATGAGCAGTTCTTC. This gives the protein CSVTGTSGGETYNEQFF. The rearrangement links TRBV29-1 to TRBJ2-1; 16 nucleotides line up with TRBD2. The V gene end was trimmed by 6 bases and the J gene end by 2 bases; junction bases not matched to a gene: 7. Germline V gives CDR1 SQVTM, CDR2 ANQGSEA. The CDR3 covers 17 residues.

The genes are TRBV7-9 and TRBJ1-6; D may be TRBD1 (5 bases). Germline V gene lookup returns CDR1 SEHNR and CDR2 FQNEAQ (reference sequence). The V and J ends lost 2 bases and 8 bases respectively, with 10 bases between them. CDR3 length: 14 residues. The chain's CDR3 is CASSLKGVDSPLHF. CDR3 bases: TGTGCCAGCAGCTTAAAAGGGGTCGATTCACCCCTCCACTTT.

The CDR3 spells CASSFGSQNTEAFF. The CDR3 DNA reads as TGTGCCAGCAGTTTTGGCAGCCAGAACACTGAAGCTTTCTTT. V gene TRBV12-3 or TRBV12-4 combines with J gene TRBJ1-1; D ambiguous. V was pared by 3 bases and J by 1 base, with 9 bases between. The CDR3 is 14 amino acids.

This clonotype has at least ten counts. The CDR3 nucleotides are TGTGCCAGTAGTCAGGGGGACTATGGCTACACCTTC. This encodes CASSQGDYGYTF. The rearrangement joins TRBV19 to TRBJ1-2, with 7 positions matching TRBD1. CDR3 length equals 12 residues. Germline CDR1 and CDR2: LNHDA and SQIVND (reference sequence). The V segment lost 5 bases and the J segment 3 bases; nucleotides outside the gene matches: 0.

V gene TRBV5-6 combines with J gene TRBJ2-1, with a weak D call TRBD2 (6 bases). This CDR3 is built from 14 residues. Trimming shortened V by 5 bases and J by 3 bases, and 12 bases separated the two germline ends. In germline, CDR1 is SGHDT, CDR2 YYEEEE. The CDR3 region is CASRPLGGYNEQFF. The DNA for the CDR3 is TGTGCCAGCAGACCCTTGGGGGGCTACAATGAGCAGTTCTTC.

This clonotype was recorded many times. The V and J genes are TRBV5-1 and TRBJ2-1, with 10 bases matching TRBD1. CDR1 is SGHRS, CDR2 YFSETQ, per germline. V dropped 2 bases and J dropped 9; count of bases not matched to a gene: 11. CDR3 size: 16 residues. CDR3 DNA sequence: TGCGCCAGCAGCTTACCGGGACAGGGGTCCGGGGGTGAGCAGTTCTTC. Amino acid sequence: CASSLPGQGSGGEQFF.

This clonotype has just a few counts. A read error may produce the germline difference seen at one junction end. J is TRBJ1-2 and V is TRBV5-1; D uncertain. This CDR3 is 17 amino acids long. Looked up from germline, CDR1 is SGHRS and CDR2 is YFSETQ. CDR3 in amino acids: CASSLYASQSANYGDTF. Written as DNA, the CDR3 is TGCGCCAGCAGCTTGTATGCTAGTCAGAGCGCTAACTATGGCGACACCTTC. Looking up the rest from reference TRBV5-1 and TRBJ1-2 gives the full variable domain: KAGVTQTPRYLIKTRGQQVTLSCSPISGHRSVSWYQQTPGQGLQFLFEYFSETQRNKGNFPGRFSGRQFSNSRSEMNVSTLELGDSALYLCASSLYASQSANYGDTFGSGTRLTVV.

The table lists this clonotype with a few counts. The chain carries TRBV7-2 and TRBJ2-3; D is possibly TRBD1 or TRBD2 (6 bases each). The V end was cut by 5 bases, the J end by 2 bases, with 17 bases between. This CDR3 is 16 amino acids long. Germline CDR1 reads SGHTA; CDR2 reads FQGNSA. The CDR3 bases are TGTGCCAGCAGCACAAGGGGGGCGGCGGACACAGATACGCAGTATTTT. This codes for CASSTRGAADTDTQYF.

This clonotype appeared many times. The rearrangement links TRBV29-1 to TRBJ2-1, with 8 nucleotides matching TRBD2. The CDR3 has 13 residues. Germline V gives CDR1 SQVTM, CDR2 ANQGSEA. CDR3 amino acids: CSQSGGGPNEQFF. The CDR3 DNA is TGCTCCCAATCGGGGGGGGGCCCCAATGAGCAGTTCTTC.

To note about this clonotype: Its ends do not fully match the called genes, so a read error is possible. CDR3 bases: TGTGCCAGCGGCTTCCGGGACAGCCACAAGTTCTTC. Translating it yields CASGFRDSHKFF. V usage is TRBV7-2 and J usage is TRBJ2-1; 7 nucleotides agree with TRBD1. Germline V gene sequence: CDR1 SGHTA, CDR2 FQGNSA. The CDR3 is made up of 12 amino acids.

The chain is built from TRBV7-2 and TRBJ2-3; D is perhaps TRBD2 (5 bases). Trimming pared 5 bases from V and 2 bases from J, leaving 17 bases between. The CDR3 totals 16 residues. Germline-derived CDR1 and CDR2 are SGHTA and FQGNSA. CDR3 in amino acids: CASSLPEAADTDTQYF. Written as DNA, the CDR3 is TGTGCCAGCAGCCTTCCGGAGGCAGCCGACACAGATACGCAGTATTTT.

This clonotype showed up many times. V gene TRBV6-5 combines with J gene TRBJ2-1; D gene ambiguous. The CDR3 is 11 amino acids. CDR1 is MNHEY and CDR2 is SVGAGI in the germline V gene. Trimming removed 8 bases from V and 5 bases from J, with 7 bases in between. CDR3 region: CASLSHNEQFF. In DNA, the CDR3 is TGTGCCAGCCTATCCCACAATGAGCAGTTCTTC.

The sample holds many counts of this clonotype. V usage is TRBV24-1 and J usage is TRBJ2-1, with D perhaps TRBD1 (6 bases). The CDR3 is made up of 15 amino acids. The germline gives CDR1 KGHDR, CDR2 SFDVKD. Trimming took off 3 bases at V and 3 bases at J, with 11 bases between the two ends. DNA of the CDR3: TGTGCCACCAGTGATCCGACAGGCGACTACAATGAGCAGTTCTTC. Translated, it gives CATSDPTGDYNEQFF.

This clonotype was seen many times. The V and J genes are TRBV12-3 or TRBV12-4 and TRBJ2-7; 7 bases align to TRBD1. The CDR3 has 15 residues. V shed 3 bases and J 6 bases; nucleotides not matched to a gene: 11. The CDR3 here is CASSFGGQGEVEQYF. The DNA for the CDR3 is TGTGCCAGCAGTTTCGGTGGCCAGGGGGAAGTCGAGCAGTACTTC.

Concerning this clonotype itself: One base away lies a much larger clone, so this may be a sequencing read error. The missing conserved phenylalanine or tryptophan at the end of this CDR3 makes a read error likely. The rearrangement uses TRBV5-6 and TRBJ1-1; D call uncertain. The germline V and J ends were trimmed by 2 bases and 0 bases, with 8 bases remaining between them. Per the germline V gene, CDR1 is SGHDT and CDR2 is YYEEEE. The CDR3 covers 14 residues. The CDR3 protein is CASSFGVLNTEAFL. The CDR3 DNA sequence: TGTGCCAGCAGCTTTGGGGTTTTGAACACTGAAGCTTTCTTA.

This clonotype occurred many times. The chain recombines TRBV19 with TRBJ1-2, with D possibly being TRBD1 (6 bases). V was pared by 10 bases and J by 4 bases, with 10 bases between. The CDR3 loop spans 11 amino acids. Germline V gene data show CDR1 as LNHDA and CDR2 as SQIVND (reference sequence). The CDR3 region is CATGGGYGYTF. CDR3 DNA sequence: TGTGCCACTGGGGGCGGCTATGGCTACACCTTC.

This clonotype occurred a few times. This sequence joins TRBV20-1 and TRBJ1-5; 8 bases align to TRBD1. Germline V gene data show CDR1 as DFQATT and CDR2 as SNEGSKA (reference sequence). Trimming removed 4 bases from V and 7 bases from J; junction bases left unmatched: 15. This CDR3 contains 16 residues. CDR3 sequence (DNA): TGCAGTGCTACAAAACCTGGACAGGGTTGGGGACAGCCCCAGCATTTT. It is translated as CSATKPGQGWGQPQHF.